This T cell receptor (beta chain) derives from a study of CD8 T cells in ankylosing spondylitis. Findings of the study overall: Within matched ankylosing spondylitis synovial fluid, disease-linked clones were reportedly significantly enriched. About 8 highly homologous variants formed a TCR beta motif that appeared characteristic of ankylosing spondylitis blood. Prior work had noted some motif variants in reactive arthritis blood and synovial fluid.

Note on this clonotype: Its matching antigen is unknown.

It was by quantitative 5'-RACE with molecular barcodes that TCR beta libraries were made. TCRdb recomputed calls from the 5' RACE reads with MiXCR, one row per CDR3 protein. The profile shows roughly 230,000 distinct CDR3 sequences, more than 15% of them singletons. The clonotype comes from a male donor with ankylosing spondylitis or in good health (not recorded which). Sequencing used blood, either unsorted or a sorted T cell fraction (not recorded which).

DNA of the CDR3: TGTGCCAGCAGTTACTCGACACAGGGGCGCTACGAGCAGTACTTC. Translated: CASSYSTQGRYEQYF. This chain joins TRBV6-5 and TRBJ2-7, with 7 bases aligning to TRBD1. V lost 0 bases, J lost 3 bases, and 5 bases stayed unmatched. CDR1 and CDR2 from the germline V gene are MNHEY and SVGAGI. The CDR3 sequence is 15 residues long.